This entry lists 16 T cell receptor beta chains sequenced from one sample in a study of blood T cell repertoires in COVID-19. Clones were sequenced by immunoSEQ multiplex PCR, and TCRdb holds only the in-frame ones, with some missing. Counted here are more than 200,000 clones, 85% to 90% occurring once; the ten biggest clones make up over 1.5%. The sample consisted of PBMCs or T cells enriched from blood (not recorded which). These receptors were obtained from a man aged 40-50 years who had recovered from COVID-19.

The rearrangement uses TRBV6-2 or TRBV6-3 and TRBJ1-2; D unclear. V was cut by 3 bases and J by 8 bases, with 13 bases left in between. The germline CDR1 and CDR2 sequences are MNHEY and SVGEGT. This CDR3 region has 13 residues. For the CDR3, the DNA is TGTGCCAGCAGTTATAGGTCCCCCGGGGGCTACACCTTC. Translation: CASSYRSPGGYTF.

V is TRBV9 and J is TRBJ1-1; D unresolved. The V gene's germline CDR1 is SGDLS and CDR2 YYNGEE. Trimming took off 3 bases at V and 3 bases at J, with 9 bases between the two ends. The CDR3 runs to 13 residues. The CDR3 nucleotides are TGTGCCAGCAGCGCGTTCCGGGACACTGAAGCTTTCTTT. This translates into CASSAFRDTEAFF. Full variable domain (missing parts from reference TRBV9 and TRBJ1-1): DSGVTQTPKHLITATGQRVTLRCSPRSGDLSVYWYQQSLDQGLQFLIQYYNGEERAKGNILERFSAQQFPDLHSELNLSSLELGDSALYFCASSAFRDTEAFFGQGTRLTVV.

This chain connects TRBV10-3 to TRBJ2-3; D is unclear. V was trimmed by 6 bases and J by 2 bases, leaving 15 bases between them. The germline CDR1 and CDR2 sequences are ENHRY and SYGVKD. The CDR3 contains 15 residues. The CDR3 coding sequence is TGTGCCATCAGGCCGAGCGCGAGTACCACAGATACGCAGTATTTT. Encoded protein: CAIRPSASTTDTQYF.

This chain uses TRBV18 with TRBJ1-2; no clear D gene. The CDR3 extends over 13 amino acids. Germline V gene sequence: CDR1 KGHSH, CDR2 LQKENI. Trimming removed 1 base at V and 6 bases at J, with 9 bases between. CDR3 DNA sequence: TGTGCCAGCTCACCACTAAGGACTGATGGCTACACCTTC. This encodes CASSPLRTDGYTF.

V usage is TRBV30 and J usage is TRBJ1-1, with D possibly TRBD1 on 6 matching bases. The CDR3 length is 15 residues. The V end was cut by 1 base, the J end by 1 base, with 13 bases between. Germline-derived CDR1 and CDR2 are GTSNPN and SVGIG (reference sequence). The CDR3 coding sequence is TGTGCCTGGAGTGGTCGAGCGACAGGGAACACTGAAGCTTTCTTT. Protein: CAWSGRATGNTEAFF. The full variable domain, rest sourced from reference TRBV30 and TRBJ1-1, is SQTIHQWPATLVQPVGSPLSLECTVEGTSNPNLYWYRQAAGRGLQLLFYSVGIGQISSEVPQNLSASRPQDRQFILSSKKLLLSDSGFYLCAWSGRATGNTEAFFGQGTRLTVV.

This chain uses TRBV29-1 with TRBJ1-1, with a tentative D call TRBD1 (6 bases). Trimming left V 7 bases short and J 7 bases short, with 13 bases between. CDR3 length: 11 residues. Germline CDR1 SQVTM, CDR2 ANQGSEA. CDR3 in DNA: TGCAGCGCCTGGGAGGGGGGTGAAGCTTTCTTT. It specifies CSAWEGGEAFF.

The chain recombines TRBV7-7 with TRBJ2-3, with 11 bases lining up with TRBD2. This CDR3 has 15 residues. Germline CDR1 is SSHAT and CDR2 is FNYEAQ (reference sequence). V trimming: 5 bases; J trimming: 11 bases; junction bases outside the gene matches: 12. The CDR3 region has the DNA TGTGCCAGCAGCCCTTTGGCTACTAGCGGGGGCATGCAGTATTTT. Its translation is CASSPLATSGGMQYF.

CDR3 nucleotides: TGTGCCTGGAGTGTAGTAGGGGTAAATGAAAAACTGTTTTTT. This translates into CAWSVVGVNEKLFF. The chain employs TRBV30 and TRBJ1-4; D might be TRBD1 (5 bases). The CDR3 contains 14 residues. The V and J ends lost 0 bases and 5 bases respectively, with 10 bases between them. Germline V gene sequence: CDR1 GTSNPN, CDR2 SVGIG (reference sequence).

J is TRBJ2-7 and V is TRBV7-8; 9 bases agree with TRBD2. Germline trimming cut 1 base from V and 4 bases from J; bases unmatched to any gene: 5. The CDR3 has 15 residues. Germline values: CDR1 SGHVS, CDR2 FQNEAQ. CDR3 DNA sequence: TGTGCCAGCAGCTTAGACGGGACTAGCCTATACGAGCAGTACTTC. It encodes CASSLDGTSLYEQYF. Full variable domain (remainder filled in from reference TRBV7-8 and TRBJ2-7): GAGVSQSPRYKVAKRGQDVALRCDPISGHVSLFWYQQALGQGPEFLTYFQNEAQLDKSGLPSDRFFAERPEGSVSTLKIQRTQQEDSAVYLCASSLDGTSLYEQYFGPGTRLTVT.

The rearrangement uses TRBV23-1 and TRBJ1-3; possible D gene TRBD1, 6 bases. TRBV23-1 is filed as an ORF, its function uncertain. The CDR3 is 16 residues long. The germline V and J ends were trimmed by 0 bases and 4 bases, with 13 bases remaining between them. The CDR3 DNA sequence: TGCGCCAGCAGTCAATCCGGCAGGGGAAGGGGAAACACCATATATTTT. Its translation: CASSQSGRGRGNTIYF.

This chain links TRBV3-1 (or the pseudogene TRBV3-2) with TRBJ1-2; D unresolved. Germline CDR1 LGHDT, CDR2 YNNKEL (reference sequence). The CDR3 sequence is 12 residues long. Trimming left V 1 base short and J 11 bases short, with 11 bases between. The DNA for the CDR3 is TGTGCCAGCAGCCAAGGGTGGCGAGGGTACACCTTC. As protein: CASSQGWRGYTF.

The rearrangement uses TRBV10-3 and TRBJ1-4; D not certain. V lost 4 bases and J lost 5, with 11 bases in between. CDR3 length: 14 residues. The germline V gene encodes CDR1 ENHRY and CDR2 SYGVKD. In nucleotides, the CDR3 is TGTGCCATCAGTGGAGGGCAGCCCAATGAAAAACTGTTTTTT. This sequence encodes CAISGGQPNEKLFF.

The rearrangement joins TRBV9 to TRBJ2-1, with D unclear. Germline loops: CDR1 SGDLS, CDR2 YYNGEE. The CDR3 extends over 15 amino acids. V lost 1 base and J lost 4, with 12 bases in between. CDR3 nucleotides: TGTGCCAGCAGCGTAAATAATCAGGCTTACAATGAGCAGTTCTTC. As protein: CASSVNNQAYNEQFF.

The genes are TRBV6-5 and TRBJ1-1; D not certain. Germline V gene data show CDR1 as MNHEY and CDR2 as SVGAGI. V shed 6 bases and J shed 5 bases, with 10 bases lying between them. The length of the CDR3 is 12 residues. In DNA, the CDR3 is TGTGCCAGCAGGGCCCGTTGGACTGAAGCTTTCTTT. Protein sequence: CASRARWTEAFF.

The chain uses TRBV7-2 and TRBJ2-1; maybe TRBD1 (5 bases). The CDR3 extends over 14 amino acids. Trimming left V 0 bases short and J 2 bases short, with 5 bases between. CDR1 SGHTA and CDR2 FQGNSA come from the germline V gene. CDR3 DNA sequence: TGTGCCAGCAGCTTAGCGGGGCCCTACAATGAGCAGTTCTTC. It translates to CASSLAGPYNEQFF. The full variable domain, with the rest looked up from reference TRBV7-2 and TRBJ2-1, is GAGVSQSPSNKVTEKGKDVELRCDPISGHTALYWYRQSLGQGLEFLIYFQGNSAPDKSGLPSDRFSAERTGGSVSTLTIQRTQQEDSAVYLCASSLAGPYNEQFFGPGTRLTVL.

This chain uses TRBV7-2 with TRBJ1-1; 7 nucleotides line up with TRBD1. Trimming cost V 6 bases and J 3 bases; bases outside gene matches: 4. The germline V gene has CDR1 SGHTA and CDR2 FQGNSA. This CDR3 spans 13 amino acids. The chain's CDR3 is CASRTGYDTEAFF. CDR3 nucleotides: TGTGCCAGCAGGACAGGGTACGACACTGAAGCTTTCTTT.